The 12 T cell receptor beta chains presented below share a single source sample, sequenced in a study of cytotoxic CD8 clonotypes in ibrutinib-treated CLL (dated by TCRdb to the early 2020s). Library preparation employed the immunoSEQ multiplex PCR assay. Held by TCRdb, this immuneACCESS table contains in-frame sequences only and omits some clones. Under half of the omission traces to an unresolved V gene where checked; the cause of the rest is unknown. Present in this sample are around 70,000 clones, 70% to 90% of which were seen just once. The ten biggest clones cover roughly 7.5% of the sample. The time point label here, explained by the study, means: progressive disease on ibrutinib. Sequencing was performed on PBMCs, taken at disease progression, from a patient treated with ibrutinib. Receptor source: a human donor with chronic lymphocytic leukemia.

This chain connects TRBV2 to TRBJ1-2; weak D call: TRBD1 (6 bases). The V and J ends lost 6 bases and 5 bases respectively, with 28 bases between them. The germline gives CDR1 SNHLY, CDR2 FYNNEI. CDR3 length: 18 amino acids. Written as DNA, the CDR3 is TGTGCCAGCAGCGAAACGGGGCTTTGGGGGCGCTCGGAATATGGCTACACCTTC. Its protein is CASSETGLWGRSEYGYTF.

The chain recombines TRBV21-1 with TRBJ2-7; the D call of TRBD1 is as the table states it, not checked on the DNA. TRBV21-1 is marked as a pseudogene. The CDR3 extends over 14 amino acids. The CDR3 bases are TGTGCCAGCAGTTCGGGACAGGGAGGGTACGAGCAGTACTTC. It specifies CASSSGQGGYEQYF.

The CDR3: CATSREAEPNNQPQHF. The CDR3 nucleotides read TGTGCCACCAGCAGAGAGGCGGAGCCGAACAATCAGCCCCAGCATTTT. The chain couples TRBV15 to TRBJ1-5, with D unclear. Looked up from germline, CDR1 is LNHNV and CDR2 is YYDKDF (reference sequence). The CDR3 loop spans 16 amino acids. Trimming shortened V by 0 bases and J by 3 bases, and 12 bases separated the two germline ends.

The genes are TRBV25-1 and TRBJ2-2; D is undetermined. This CDR3 comprises 15 residues. Germline CDR1 reads MGHDK; CDR2 reads SYGVNS. V was pared by 1 base and J by 8 bases, with 14 bases between. The DNA of the CDR3 is TGTGCCAGCAGTGAATGGTCCCACGCGCAAGGGGAGCTGTTTTTT. The encoded protein is CASSEWSHAQGELFF.

The chain is built from TRBV19 and TRBJ1-5; D gene unclear. V lost 3 bases and J 5 bases, leaving 17 bases between the germline ends. Germline-derived CDR1 and CDR2 are LNHDA and SQIVND (reference sequence). The CDR3 covers 16 residues. In DNA, the CDR3 is TGTGCCAGTAGTATGAAGCTGGGCCGACGTTATCAGCCCCAGCATTTT. The encoded protein is CASSMKLGRRYQPQHF.

The chain carries TRBV6-4 and TRBJ1-1; D might be TRBD1 (6 bases). The ends were cut back, 5 bases at V and 1 base at J, with 8 bases in the middle. The CDR3 consists of 13 residues. Germline V gene data show CDR1 as MRHNA and CDR2 as SNTAGT. The CDR3 here is CASSLQGNTEAFF. CDR3 nucleotides: TGTGCCAGCAGTCTACAGGGGAACACTGAAGCTTTCTTT.

The chain links TRBV5-1 to TRBJ1-4, with 8 bases fitting TRBD1. Germline V gene data show CDR1 as SGHRS and CDR2 as YFSETQ. The ends lost 3 bases at V and 2 bases at J; junction bases unmatched: 9. CDR3 length: 17 amino acids. This chain's CDR3 is CASSSLVTGGTNEKLFF. The DNA for the CDR3 is TGCGCCAGCAGCTCCCTCGTCACAGGGGGGACTAATGAAAAACTGTTTTTT.

J is TRBJ1-4 and V is TRBV10-3, with 10 bases matching TRBD1. This CDR3 region has 14 residues. CDR1 is ENHRY and CDR2 is SYGVKD in the germline V gene. Trimming took 6 bases from V and 6 from J; bases not matched to a gene: 4. The CDR3 DNA reads TGTGCCATCAGCCCCGGGACAGGGGATGAAAAACTGTTTTTT. It encodes CAISPGTGDEKLFF.

CDR3 sequence reads: CASSARQGRWGYTF. The CDR3, as DNA: TGTGCCAGCAGTGCAAGACAGGGGCGCTGGGGCTACACCTTC. The chain is built from TRBV2 and TRBJ1-2; 8 bases map to TRBD1. The V gene end was trimmed by 4 bases and the J gene end by 8 bases; junction bases not matched to a gene: 9. The CDR3 loop spans 14 amino acids. Germline assignment: CDR1 SNHLY and CDR2 FYNNEI.

The chain is built from TRBV7-3 and TRBJ2-3; 9 bases are a match to TRBD2. Trimming cost V 1 base and J 5 bases; bases outside gene matches: 4. CDR1 is SGHTA and CDR2 is FQGTGA in the germline V gene. CDR3 size: 15 residues. The CDR3 DNA reads TGTGCCAGCAGCTTAAGGCTAGCGGGAAGAGATACGCAGTATTTT. It yields the protein CASSLRLAGRDTQYF.

V and J are TRBV20-1 and TRBJ1-3; a possible D gene is TRBD1 (5 bases). V lost 7 bases, J lost 4 bases, and 8 bases lay in between. Per germline, CDR1 DFQATT and CDR2 SNEGSKA (reference sequence). The CDR3 totals 11 residues. CDR3 region: CSVRGGNTIYF. CDR3 in DNA: TGCAGTGTGAGGGGAGGAAACACCATATATTTT.

Of note for this clone: Different DNA sequences within this sample yield the same CDR3. The rearrangement joins TRBV5-6 to TRBJ2-2; the D gene is possibly TRBD1 (6 bases). With 2 bases removed from V and 0 bases from J, the gap between germline ends came to 8 bases. CDR1 is SGHDT, CDR2 YYEEEE, per germline. There are 15 residues in the CDR3. The CDR3 loop reads CASSLGGTNTGELFF. The CDR3 nucleotides read TGTGCCAGCAGCTTAGGGGGAACGAACACCGGGGAGCTGTTTTTT.